This T cell receptor beta chain was sequenced for a study of T-cell reconstitution after alpha-beta-depleted transplantation in children (dated by TCRdb to between 2015 and 2016). As for the study more broadly: The study quantitatively tracked T-cell immune reconstitution after TCRalphabeta/CD19-depleted allogeneic hematopoietic cell transplantation in children using TCR repertoire profiling. What the authors observed across the whole study: The frequencies of hyperexpanded clones fell over the following months, and after one year, T-cell counts and TCRbeta diversity were mostly attributed to newly produced T cells. About two months after transplant, the apparently early recovery of alphabetaT-cell counts reportedly depended on just several hundred clones that had expanded rapidly and came from non-depleted graft cells. In some patients, the high TCRbeta diversity seen at day 60 was put down to recipient T cells and intrathymic progenitors that had survived conditioning.

The treatment or condition label corresponds to: allogeneic hematopoietic cell transplantation with graft depleted of TCRalphabeta T cells and CD19 B cells. TCRalphabeta/CD19-depleted allogeneic hematopoietic cell grafts were given to the transplant recipients, all of whom were children. On this clonotype itself: The target of this receptor is not known. Per-base quality was not reported, and no clone a single base away is much larger than it.

Counted from cysteine to phenylalanine, this CDR3 has 15 amino acids. Just CDR3 DNA is preserved here, 45 bases in frame from base 1. V is pared back by 0 bases and J by 7 bases, with 14 bases lying between the germline termini. From the germline V gene, CDR1 is SGDLS and CDR2 is YYNGEE. Library preparation employed PCR. Data came from an Illumina HiSeq 2500. TCR library preparation used molecular barcoding, with unique molecular identifiers applied to normalize quantification of the TCRbeta repertoire. TCRdb's own reprocessing of the public reads used fastp at Q25 and MiXCR and kept productive beta chains. A single entry per CDR3 protein holds the most common genes and DNA from its merged rows. The table for this sample lists about 980,000 distinct CDR3 sequences; roughly 31% of them were counted only once. The top ten clones comprise approximately 30% of the sample.

The sequence derives from a boy in the first two years of life who had a stem cell transplant for SCID, so the T cells may come from the graft donor. Here the sequenced sample was PBMCs, mostly from graft donor cells, taken 360 days after TCRalphabeta/CD19-depleted stem cell transplant. The receptor chain draws on TRBV9 and TRBJ2-1; TRBD1 is a possible D gene, resting on 6 matching bases. The base sequence is TGTGCCAGCAGCGTAGGGAGAGGACAGAAAAATGAGCAGTTCTTC. This yields the protein CASSVGRGQKNEQFF.